This T cell receptor beta chain is from a study of blood T cell repertoires in COVID-19 (TCRdb year 2020). A note on the overall study: Collaborator samples came from the United States, Italy and Spain and covered acute and convalescent phases of COVID-19. Where available, HLA class I and class II types were taken from metadata supplied by the sample provider and were not determined by assay-based typing. Deeply sampled blood TCRbeta repertoires from subjects exposed to, actively infected with, or recovered from COVID-19 were included in the dataset. The samples were drawn from the first 160 participants of the ongoing ImmuneRACE study and from 950 to 1,500 subjects provided by 6 global collaborators. A de-identified subject ID, COVID-19 status, age in years and sex were almost always included in the sample metadata. The repertoires were made available in a free public database intended to serve as a resource for research on the immune response to SARS-CoV-2. The prospective study material was composed of cDNA or gDNA derived from T cells, B-cell-depleted T cells, or PBMCs.

Enrolling through a virtual design, the prospective study's participants ranged in age from roughly 18 to 95 years and lived across some 23 United States geographic areas. In the prospective study, cohorts were assigned on the basis of participant-reported clinical history obtained from a screening survey and a study questionnaire. For ImmuneRACE Cohort 3, a participant was defined as recovered based on two consecutive negative NP/OP PCR tests, clearance by a healthcare professional, or resolution of symptoms. Each participant in the prospective study had whole blood, serum and a nasopharyngeal or oropharyngeal swab collected by mobile phlebotomists. Over an approximately 2-month period, participants in the prospective study had the option of providing additional blood draws and questionnaires. Before DNA extraction, blood samples from the prospective study were shipped at room temperature or frozen.

This clone was seen only a few times. The antigen it recognizes is unknown. The input lacks base qualities; no much larger clone sits a single base away. TCRbeta CDR3 regions were amplified from genomic DNA by means of the immunoSEQ Assay, a bias-controlled multiplex PCR. In the source study's methods: Nucleated cell counts per sample were estimated from amplification of reference gene primers within the assay. To quantify the absolute abundance of each unique TCRbeta CDR3 rearrangement, sequence reads were collapsed and filtered. For each sample, productive Simpson clonality was calculated as the square root of Simpson's diversity index over productive rearrangements. In its TCRdb copy, this immuneACCESS table keeps in-frame sequences only and misses some clones. Where compared with another copy, unresolved V genes explain less than half of these, and the others have no known cause. That table supplies the V and J calls and clone size; D and trimming were determined from the DNA. This sample is represented by about 480,000 clones; around 87% of them were singletons. Clones ranked in the top ten supply approximately 1.8% of the sample.

The junction shows trimming of 3 bases on V and 0 bases on J, plus 8 bases between the germline ends. The CDR3 contains 13 residues, cysteine and phenylalanine counted. Left in the record is the CDR3 DNA by itself, 39 bases read in frame from the first base. The germline V gene sets CDR1 to SQVTM and CDR2 to ANQGSEA. Overall results and qualifications from the work: How much clinical and demographic metadata was included differed by source and by participant, and the metadata was provided uncurated.

The sample comprised PBMCs or T cells enriched from blood (not recorded which). This chain joins TRBV29-1 to TRBJ1-1; the D gene is unclear. This TCR was sampled from a woman aged 40 to 55 who had recovered from COVID-19. The CDR3 protein: CSVEQKLNTEAFF. The nucleotide sequence is given as TGCAGCGTTGAGCAGAAATTGAACACTGAAGCTTTCTTT.